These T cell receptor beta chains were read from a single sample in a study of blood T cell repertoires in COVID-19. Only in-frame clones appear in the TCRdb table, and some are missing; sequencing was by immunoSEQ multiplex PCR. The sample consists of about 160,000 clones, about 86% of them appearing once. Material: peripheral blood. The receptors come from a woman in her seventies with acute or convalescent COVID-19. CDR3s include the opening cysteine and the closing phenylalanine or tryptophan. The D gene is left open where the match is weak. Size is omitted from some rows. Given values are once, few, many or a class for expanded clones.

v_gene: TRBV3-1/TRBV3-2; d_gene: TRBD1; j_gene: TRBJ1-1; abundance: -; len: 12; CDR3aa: CASSLGTGGAFF; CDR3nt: TGTGCCAGCAGCCTGGGGACAGGGGGAGCTTTCTTT
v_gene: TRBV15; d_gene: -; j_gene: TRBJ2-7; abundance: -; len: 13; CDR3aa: CATSRDFGYEQYF; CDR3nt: TGTGCCACCAGCAGAGATTTCGGCTACGAGCAGTACTTC
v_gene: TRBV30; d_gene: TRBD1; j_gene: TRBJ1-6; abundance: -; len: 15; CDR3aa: CAWSVLGQATSPLHF; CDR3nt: TGTGCCTGGAGTGTACTCGGACAGGCGACCTCACCCCTCCACTTT
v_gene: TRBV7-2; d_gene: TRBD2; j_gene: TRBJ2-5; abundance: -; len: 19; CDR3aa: CASSTRQGTSGGAGKTQYF; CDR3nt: TGTGCCAGCAGCACACGACAGGGAACTAGCGGGGGTGCAGGGAAGACCCAGTACTTC
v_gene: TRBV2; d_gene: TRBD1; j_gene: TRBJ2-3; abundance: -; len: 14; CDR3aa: CASSRGRNTDTQYF; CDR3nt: TGTGCCAGCAGCAGGGGGCGCAACACAGATACGCAGTATTTT
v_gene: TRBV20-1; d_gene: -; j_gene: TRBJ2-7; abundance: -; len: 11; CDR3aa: CSASRGAEQYF; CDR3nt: TGCAGTGCTAGCCGGGGTGCCGAGCAGTACTTC
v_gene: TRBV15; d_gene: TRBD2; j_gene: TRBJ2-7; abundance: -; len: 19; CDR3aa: CATSRDYGTSGSRSYEQYF; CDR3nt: TGTGCCACCAGCAGGGACTACGGGACTAGCGGGAGTCGGTCCTACGAGCAGTACTTC
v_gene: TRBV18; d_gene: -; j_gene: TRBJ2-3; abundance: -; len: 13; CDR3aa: CASSPPSTDTQYF; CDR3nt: TGTGCCAGCTCACCACCTTCGACAGATACGCAGTATTTT
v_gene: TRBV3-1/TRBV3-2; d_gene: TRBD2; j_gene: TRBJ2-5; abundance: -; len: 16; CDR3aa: CASDKGLAGSQETQYF; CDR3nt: TGTGCCAGCGACAAGGGACTAGCGGGGTCCCAAGAGACCCAGTACTTC
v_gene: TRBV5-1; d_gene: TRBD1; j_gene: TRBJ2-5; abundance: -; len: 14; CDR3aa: CASSPTGNWETQYF; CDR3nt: TGCGCCAGCAGCCCGACAGGGAACTGGGAGACCCAGTACTTC
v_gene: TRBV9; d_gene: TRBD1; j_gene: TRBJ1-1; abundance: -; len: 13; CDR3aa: CASSFGQGTEAFF; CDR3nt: TGTGCCAGCAGCTTCGGACAGGGCACTGAAGCTTTCTTT
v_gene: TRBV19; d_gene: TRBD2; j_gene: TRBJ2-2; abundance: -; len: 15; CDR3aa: CASSSSRAGAGELFF; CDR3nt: TGTGCCAGTAGTTCGAGCAGGGCGGGGGCCGGGGAGCTGTTTTTT
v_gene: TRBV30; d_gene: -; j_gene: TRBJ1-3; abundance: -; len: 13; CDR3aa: CAWSGSSGNTIYF; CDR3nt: TGTGCCTGGTCCGGGTCCTCTGGAAACACCATATATTTT
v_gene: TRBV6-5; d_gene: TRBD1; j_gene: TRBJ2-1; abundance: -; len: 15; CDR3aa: CASSYGGQAHNEQFF; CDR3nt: TGTGCCAGCAGTTATGGCGGACAGGCCCACAATGAGCAGTTCTTC
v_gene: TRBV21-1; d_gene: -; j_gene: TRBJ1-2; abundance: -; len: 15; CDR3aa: CASSKLNRASYGYTF; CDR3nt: TGTGCCAGCAGCAAATTGAACAGGGCGAGTTACGGCTACACCTTC
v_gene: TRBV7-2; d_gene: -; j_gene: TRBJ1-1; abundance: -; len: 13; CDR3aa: CASSARPNTEAFF; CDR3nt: TGTGCCAGCAGCGCGCGGCCGAACACTGAAGCTTTCTTT
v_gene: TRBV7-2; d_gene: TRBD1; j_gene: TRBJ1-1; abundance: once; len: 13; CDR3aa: CASSSQGRTEAFF; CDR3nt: TGTGCCAGCAGCTCACAGGGGCGCACTGAAGCTTTCTTT
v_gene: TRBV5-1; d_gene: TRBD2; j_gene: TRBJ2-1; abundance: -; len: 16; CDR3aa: CASSFEKTGGYNEQFF; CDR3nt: TGCGCCAGCAGCTTTGAGAAAACGGGGGGCTACAATGAGCAGTTCTTC
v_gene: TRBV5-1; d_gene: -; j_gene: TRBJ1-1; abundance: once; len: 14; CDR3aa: CASSLAVEGTEAFF; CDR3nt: TGCGCCAGCAGCTTGGCCGTCGAGGGAACTGAAGCTTTCTTT
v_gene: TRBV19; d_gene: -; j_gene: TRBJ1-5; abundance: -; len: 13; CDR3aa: CASSIGGIQPQHF; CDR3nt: TGTGCCAGTAGTATAGGAGGGATTCAGCCCCAGCATTTT
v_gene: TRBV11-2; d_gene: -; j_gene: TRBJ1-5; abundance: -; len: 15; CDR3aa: CASSLEGRGGQPQHF; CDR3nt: TGTGCCAGCAGCTTAGAAGGCAGGGGTGGTCAGCCCCAGCATTTT
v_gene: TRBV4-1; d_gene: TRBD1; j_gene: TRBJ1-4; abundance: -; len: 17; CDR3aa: CASSQDPSGTGREKLFF; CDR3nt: TGCGCCAGCAGCCAAGATCCCTCGGGGACAGGCAGGGAAAAACTGTTTTTT
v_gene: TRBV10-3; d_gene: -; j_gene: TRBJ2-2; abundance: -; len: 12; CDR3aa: CAIRRETGELFF; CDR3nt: TGTGCCATCAGGCGAGAAACCGGGGAGCTGTTTTTT
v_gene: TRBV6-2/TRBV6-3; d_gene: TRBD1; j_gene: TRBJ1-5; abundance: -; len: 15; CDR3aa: CASSDGTALRQPQHF; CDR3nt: TGTGCCAGCAGCGATGGGACAGCTCTCCGGCAGCCCCAGCATTTT
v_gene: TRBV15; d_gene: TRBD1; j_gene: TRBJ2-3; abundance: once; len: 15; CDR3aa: CATSRGQGRTDTQYF; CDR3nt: TGTGCCACCAGCAGGGGACAGGGCCGCACAGATACGCAGTATTTT
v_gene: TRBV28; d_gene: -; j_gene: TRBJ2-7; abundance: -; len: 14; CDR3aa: CASSLGGASYEQYF; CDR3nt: TGTGCCAGCAGTTTGGGGGGGGCCTCATACGAGCAGTACTTC